These 29 T cell receptor beta chains were all obtained from the same sample, sequenced in a study of blood T cell repertoires in COVID-19. Here immunoSEQ multiplex PCR was the method, and the copy in TCRdb shows in-frame clones only, minus some. The sample has about 300,000 clones, just over 85% seen once. Sequencing input: PBMCs or T cells enriched from blood (not recorded which). The receptors come from a man aged 25 to 40 who had recovered from COVID-19.

The chain joins TRBV12-5 to TRBJ1-5; D gene uncertain. CDR3 length equals 14 residues. From germline, CDR1 is LGHNT and CDR2 FRNRAP. With 0 bases removed from V and 1 base from J, the gap between germline ends came to 4 bases. CDR3 loop: CASGLVGSNQPQHF. DNA for the CDR3: TGTGCTAGTGGTTTGGTGGGCAGCAATCAGCCCCAGCATTTT.

The chain combines TRBV3-1 (or the pseudogene TRBV3-2) with TRBJ2-3, with a weak D call TRBD2 (5 bases). The V gene's germline CDR1 is LGHDT and CDR2 YNNKEL (reference sequence). This CDR3 spans 17 amino acids. Deletions cut 2 bases from V and 0 bases from J, with 15 bases between. In nucleotides, the CDR3 is TGTGCCAGCAGCCAACCAATGGACTCTGCTAGCACAGATACGCAGTATTTT. Translated, it gives CASSQPMDSASTDTQYF.

The rearrangement joins TRBV7-6 to TRBJ2-3; 8 nucleotides agree with TRBD2. Germline V lookup: CDR1 SGHVS, CDR2 FNYEAQ. The CDR3 sequence is 17 residues long. V was pared by 4 bases and J by 5 bases, with 14 bases of the junction left unmatched. The CDR3, as DNA: TGTGCCAGCAGCTCCCAAACGGGGGGGGGCCGCGGAGATACGCAGTATTTT. The encoded protein is CASSSQTGGGRGDTQYF.

The gene calls are TRBV6-5 and TRBJ2-7, with TRBD2 identical over 11 bases. The CDR3 extends over 14 amino acids. Germline CDR1 and CDR2: MNHEY and SVGAGI. Trimming at V came to 4 bases and at J to 9 bases, leaving 8 bases not matched to a gene. CDR3 amino acids: CASSSVAGGLRQYF. The CDR3, as DNA: TGTGCCAGCAGTTCGGTAGCGGGAGGGCTACGGCAGTACTTC.

In this sample, this clone turned up once. The chain combines TRBV24-1 with TRBJ1-1; the D gene is possibly TRBD1 (5 bases). V shed 10 bases and J shed 1 base, with 18 bases lying between them. Germline-derived CDR1 and CDR2 are KGHDR and SFDVKD. CDR3 length: 15 residues. Here the CDR3 reads CATIPLGGGNTEAFF. Here the CDR3 DNA reads TGTGCCACTATCCCTTTGGGGGGTGGGAACACTGAAGCTTTCTTT.

As DNA, the CDR3 is TGTGCCACCAGTGATAGAGGAGAGGGGGTGGAAGCTTTCTTT. Translated: CATSDRGEGVEAFF. The rearrangement uses TRBV24-1 and TRBJ1-1, with D possibly being TRBD1 (6 bases). The CDR3 is 14 residues long. Trimming left V 3 bases short and J 8 bases short, with 15 bases between. CDR1 is KGHDR, CDR2 SFDVKD, per germline.

This clone has just a few counts. This chain uses TRBV30 with TRBJ2-7; 8 bases fit TRBD1. The junction had 14 bases not matched to a gene; V was cut back by 5 bases and J by 2 bases. The CDR3 contains 16 residues. Germline values: CDR1 GTSNPN, CDR2 SVGIG (reference sequence). CDR3: CAWGDPNRGAPYEQYF. In DNA form, the CDR3 reads TGTGCCTGGGGAGATCCCAACAGGGGGGCTCCCTACGAGCAGTACTTC.

The chain is built from TRBV5-1 and TRBJ1-3; 7 nucleotides align to TRBD1. This CDR3 is built from 15 residues. Germline V gives CDR1 SGHRS, CDR2 YFSETQ. V dropped 3 bases and J dropped 0; count of bases not matched to a gene: 3. CDR3: CASSSRGNSGNTIYF. CDR3 nucleotides: TGCGCCAGCAGCTCCAGGGGGAACTCTGGAAACACCATATATTTT.

CDR3: CASKGSGQGPSGANVLTF. The CDR3 DNA reads TGCGCCAGCAAAGGTTCGGGACAGGGCCCTTCTGGGGCCAACGTCCTGACTTTC. This chain uses TRBV10-1 with TRBJ2-6, with 9 bases fitting TRBD1. The CDR3 is made up of 18 amino acids. Trimming cost V 7 bases and J 1 base; bases outside gene matches: 11. Germline CDR1 is WNHNN and CDR2 is SYGVQD (reference sequence).

In DNA, the CDR3 is TGTGCCAGCAGTCCCGGGCAGGGCTGGGGCTACACCTTC. Protein: CASSPGQGWGYTF. The chain combines TRBV6-2 or TRBV6-3 with TRBJ1-2; tentative D call: TRBD1 (5 bases). The germline V and J ends were trimmed by 5 bases and 8 bases, with 15 bases remaining between them. Germline V lookup: CDR1 MNHEY, CDR2 SVGEGT. This CDR3 has 13 residues.

The rearrangement joins TRBV5-1 to TRBJ2-2; 11 bases are a match to TRBD2. The CDR3 extends over 16 amino acids. Unmatched junction bases numbered 6, after V lost 4 bases and J lost 4 bases. Germline lookup yields CDR1 SGHRS and CDR2 YFSETQ. CDR3 coding DNA: TGCGCCAGCAGCCACGGGACTAGCGGAATCACCGGGGAGCTGTTTTTT. It yields the protein CASSHGTSGITGELFF.

The CDR3 is CASSQPLANTDTQYF. CDR3 in DNA: TGTGCCAGCAGCCAACCACTCGCCAACACAGATACGCAGTATTTT. This sequence joins TRBV3-1 (or the pseudogene TRBV3-2) and TRBJ2-3; D ambiguous. V was cut by 2 bases and J by 2 bases, with 11 bases left in between. CDR1 and CDR2 (germline): LGHDT, YNNKEL (reference sequence). The CDR3 extends over 15 amino acids.

The chain carries TRBV24-1 and TRBJ2-3, with D maybe TRBD2 (6 bases). V dropped 0 bases and J dropped 4 bases, with 13 bases sitting between them. Germline V lookup: CDR1 KGHDR, CDR2 SFDVKD. The CDR3 extends over 16 amino acids. The CDR3 region is CATSDLNSGSADTQYF. The CDR3 region has the DNA TGTGCCACCAGTGATTTGAATAGCGGCTCGGCAGATACGCAGTATTTT.

V is TRBV19 and J is TRBJ1-5; TRBD1 matches 7 bases. This CDR3 contains 13 residues. V was pared by 3 bases and J by 7 bases, with 3 bases of the junction left unmatched. CDR1 LNHDA and CDR2 SQIVND come from the germline V gene (reference sequence). CDR3 DNA sequence: TGTGCCAGTAGTATGAGGGGGCCACAGCCCCAGCATTTT. As protein: CASSMRGPQPQHF. The variable domain in full, completed from reference TRBV19 and TRBJ1-5, reads DGGITQSPKYLFRKEGQNVTLSCEQNLNHDAMYWYRQDPGQGLRLIYYSQIVNDFQKGDIAEGYSVSREKKESFPLTVTSAQKNPTAFYLCASSMRGPQPQHFGDGTRLSIL.

About this clone itself: One end of the junction varies from germline; a read error may be responsible. The rearrangement uses TRBV5-1 and TRBJ1-4; D possibly corresponds to TRBD1 (5 bases). This CDR3 is built from 16 residues. Germline V gene sequence: CDR1 SGHRS, CDR2 YFSETQ. CDR3 sequence (DNA): TGCGCCAGCAGCTTGGGAGCACAGGCAACTAATGCAAAACTGTTTTTT. Translated: CASSLGAQATNAKLFF.

V is TRBV14 and J is TRBJ1-5, with 7 bases identical to TRBD1. V shed 1 base and J 1 base; nucleotides not matched to a gene: 13. The CDR3 is made up of 19 amino acids. The germline CDR1 and CDR2 sequences are SGHDN and FVKESK. CDR3 in amino acids: CASSQGSRTGSTSNQPQHF. In DNA, the CDR3 is TGTGCCAGCAGCCAAGGAAGTCGGACAGGTTCTACCAGCAATCAGCCCCAGCATTTT.

The rearrangement joins TRBV4-1 to TRBJ1-1, with D possibly being TRBD1 (6 bases). CDR3 size: 12 residues. Trimming removed 3 bases at V and 10 bases at J, with 12 bases between. Per germline, CDR1 MGHRA and CDR2 YSYEKL. The DNA for the CDR3 is TGCGCCAGCAGCCAGATACAGGGCCCAGCTTTCTTT. Translation: CASSQIQGPAFF.

This chain connects TRBV7-6 to TRBJ2-3; D is unclear. The CDR3 spans 14 residues. Germline V gene lookup returns CDR1 SGHVS and CDR2 FNYEAQ. V lost 8 bases, J lost 3 bases, and 15 bases lay in between. CDR3 sequence: CASSVAVGTDTQYF. In DNA, the CDR3 is TGTGCCAGCTCGGTCGCGGTCGGAACAGATACGCAGTATTTT.

J is TRBJ2-7 and V is TRBV3-1 (or the pseudogene TRBV3-2); a possible D gene is TRBD1 (6 bases). The CDR3 spans 14 residues. Trimming shortened V by 4 bases and J by 3 bases, and 13 bases separated the two germline ends. From germline, CDR1 is LGHDT and CDR2 YNNKEL (reference sequence). The CDR3 region is CASSPGQKGYEQYF. The CDR3 coding sequence is TGTGCCAGCAGCCCCGGACAGAAAGGCTACGAGCAGTACTTC.

J is TRBJ2-3 and V is TRBV6-5; D ambiguous. The CDR3 has 12 residues. CDR1 and CDR2 from the germline V gene are MNHEY and SVGAGI. V shed 10 bases and J shed 4 bases, with 12 bases lying between them. CDR3 sequence reads: CATGSYADTQYF. CDR3 in DNA: TGTGCCACCGGTAGTTACGCAGATACGCAGTATTTT.

V is TRBV7-9 and J is TRBJ1-2, with 12 bases lining up with TRBD1. The germline CDR1 and CDR2 sequences are SEHNR and FQNEAQ (reference sequence). V gave up 11 bases and J gave up 6 bases; unmatched junction bases: 7. The CDR3 length is 13 residues. CDR3 sequence: CASRGTGGDGYTF. The CDR3 coding sequence is TGTGCCTCAAGGGGGACAGGGGGCGATGGCTACACCTTC.

This clone appeared once. The chain uses TRBV7-9 and TRBJ1-1; no definite D call. Trimming took 5 bases from V and 5 from J, leaving 9 bases between them. Germline V gene lookup returns CDR1 SEHNR and CDR2 FQNEAQ (reference sequence). The CDR3 consists of 12 residues. CDR3: CASSPFGTEAFF. In DNA form, the CDR3 reads TGTGCCAGCAGCCCGTTCGGGACTGAAGCTTTCTTT.

This chain connects TRBV7-6 to TRBJ2-7, with D uncertain. CDR3 size: 13 residues. Germline CDR1 reads SGHVS; CDR2 reads FNYEAQ. Deletions cut 4 bases from V and 0 bases from J, with 7 bases between. CDR3 coding DNA: TGTGCCAGCAGCTCCCGTTTCTCCTACGAGCAGTACTTC. It encodes CASSSRFSYEQYF.

This chain connects TRBV24-1 to TRBJ2-3, with D perhaps matching TRBD2 (7 bases). Looked up from germline, CDR1 is KGHDR and CDR2 is SFDVKD. Trimming took off 3 bases at V and 8 bases at J, with 20 bases between the two ends. The CDR3 sequence is 16 residues long. CDR3 DNA: TGTGCCACCAGTGATCGTGCGGGGGCGCCGCGGGGTACGCAGTATTTT. Translated, it gives CATSDRAGAPRGTQYF.

This clone was counted a single time. This chain links TRBV4-1 with TRBJ2-7; 7 positions match TRBD1. This CDR3 region has 14 residues. The J segment lost 4 bases and the V segment lost 1 base, leaving 4 bases of the junction unmatched. Germline V CDR1 and CDR2: MGHRA, YSYEKL. The CDR3 coding sequence is TGCGCCAGCAGCCAAGTAGGACAGGCGTACGAGCAGTACTTC. Protein sequence: CASSQVGQAYEQYF.

V is TRBV2 and J is TRBJ2-7; 9 nucleotides align to TRBD1. After removal of 11 bases from V and 6 bases from J, the junction contained 11 bases not matched to a gene. The CDR3 runs 13 residues. Germline CDR1 is SNHLY and CDR2 is FYNNEI. The CDR3: CAARAQGAGEQYF. The CDR3 DNA follows: TGTGCCGCAAGGGCACAGGGGGCCGGCGAGCAGTACTTC.

The chain uses TRBV7-9 and TRBJ2-1; tentatively, D is TRBD1 (6 bases). The CDR3 covers 16 residues. The V gene lost 5 bases and the J gene lost 8 bases, with 22 bases spanning the gap. Germline assignment: CDR1 SEHNR and CDR2 FQNEAQ (reference sequence). The CDR3 nucleotides are TGTGCCAGCAGCCCCCGAGGGGCAGGGGCGATAGATGAGCAGTTCTTC. This translates into CASSPRGAGAIDEQFF.

V and J are TRBV10-1 and TRBJ1-1; tentatively, D is TRBD1 (6 bases). CDR1 is WNHNN, CDR2 SYGVQD, per germline (reference sequence). The CDR3 runs to 13 residues. Trimming took off 4 bases at V and 1 base at J, with 7 bases between the two ends. CDR3 amino acids: CASSGGQNTEAFF. The CDR3 DNA reads as TGCGCCAGCAGTGGGGGACAGAACACTGAAGCTTTCTTT.

About this clone itself: The junction and the germline gene differ at one end; a read error may be behind it. This rearrangement joins TRBV7-7 to TRBJ2-2, with 7 bases lining up with TRBD1. The germline gives CDR1 SSHAT, CDR2 FNYEAQ (reference sequence). This CDR3 region has 15 residues. As DNA, the CDR3 is TGTGCTAGCAGCTTAGCAGGGGGACACGGAGGGGAGCTGTTTTTT. Amino acid sequence: CASSLAGGHGGELFF.